The present T cell receptor beta chain was sequenced within a study of blood T cells in healthy people across ages. Primers used in a second PCR of roughly 7 to 11 cycles were a sample-barcoded 5' primer and a J-beta primer mix. The template-switch adaptor was a 5' adaptor with 12 random nucleotides. It tagged each cDNA molecule. One entry per CDR3 protein, called by TCRdb with MiXCR from the 5' RACE reads. Among around 400,000 distinct CDR3 sequences listed, 50% to 60% were seen once. This clonotype turned up a few times. What it recognizes is unknown. Whole-study results and caveats: Unsorted PBMCs ruled out conclusive naive versus antigen-experienced comparison. CMV infection status of these donors was not known. The diversity estimates, figures obtained from one million T cells, were considered underestimates.

The CDR3 consists of 15 residues. Trimming took 0 bases from V and 2 from J, leaving 11 bases between them. Germline CDR1 DFQATT, CDR2 SNEGSKA (reference sequence). This chain connects TRBV20-1 to TRBJ2-1, with D perhaps given as TRBD1 or TRBD2 (6 bases each). The sequencing sample was made of blood. This clonotype originated in a man aged 55 to 70 in good health. CDR3 residues: CSAREEGVTYNEQFF. The CDR3 coding sequence is TGCAGTGCTAGAGAGGAGGGGGTAACCTACAATGAGCAGTTCTTC.